This TCR beta chain is from a study of blood T cell repertoires in COVID-19. At the level of the study: Donors in the United States, Italy and Spain gave samples during acute or convalescent COVID-19.

Generated by immunoSEQ multiplex PCR, the TCRdb table keeps only in-frame clones and is missing some. Altogether tens of thousands of clones are present, 82% being singletons, with the ten largest covering around 13%. The CDR3 runs to 14 residues. The V end was cut by 7 bases, the J end by 3 bases, with 13 bases between. In germline, CDR1 is MDHEN, CDR2 SYDVKM. The receptor's source is an elderly woman with acute or convalescent COVID-19. The sequencing sample was made of peripheral blood. The V gene is TRBV28, the J gene TRBJ1-5; D uncertain. The CDR3, as DNA: TGTGCCAGCACCCCGTTACTGCCCAATCAGCCCCAGCATTTT. This gives the protein CASTPLLPNQPQHF.